The entry that follows covers one TCR beta chain sequence. This sample is drawn from a study of regulatory T cells in long-lasting Graves disease. Regarding time point: newly diagnosed GD, antithyroid drugs for less than 3 months. Isolated PBMC RNA provided the starting material for the TCR library. Graves' disease diagnoses followed American Thyroid Association guidelines. According to the study, TCR beta libraries were built with iRepertoire HTBI primers and CDR3-region Arm-PCR. In TCRdb, the multiplex PCR reads were re-called with MiXCR into one record per CDR3 protein. The sample shows 350,000 to 500,000 distinct CDR3 sequences, 11% to 15% of them seen only once. These same records also appear under a second study, on T cells in Graves' hyperthyroidism and ophthalmopathy. That paper notes: It was uncontrolled infection, other autoimmune disease, pregnancy or lactation that excluded patients. Using 13 V-J features, a model discriminated ophthalmopathy from stable hyperthyroidism.

The TCR sequence derives from a woman in her forties or fifties with Graves disease. Sequenced material: peripheral blood mononuclear cells (PBMCs), taken at new diagnosis, from a patient treated with antithyroid drugs.

DNA for the CDR3: TGTGCCAGCAGAACCGGACGGGAACCCTACGAGCAGTACTTC. Residues: CASRTGREPYEQYF. The V call is TRBV6-2 or TRBV6-3, the J call TRBJ2-7; a weak D match, TRBD2 (5 bases). Trimming cost V 6 bases and J 2 bases, with 14 bases left between them. CDR3 size: 14 residues. Germline assignment: CDR1 MNHEY and CDR2 SVGEGT.